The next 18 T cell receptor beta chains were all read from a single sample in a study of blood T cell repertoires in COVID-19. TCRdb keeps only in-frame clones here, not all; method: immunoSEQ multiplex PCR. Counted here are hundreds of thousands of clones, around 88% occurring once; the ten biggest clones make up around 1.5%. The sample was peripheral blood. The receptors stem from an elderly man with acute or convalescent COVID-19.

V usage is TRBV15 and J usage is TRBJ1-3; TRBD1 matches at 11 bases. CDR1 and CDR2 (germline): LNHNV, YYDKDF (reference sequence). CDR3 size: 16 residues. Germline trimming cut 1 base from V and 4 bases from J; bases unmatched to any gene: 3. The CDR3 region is CATSRARTGGGNTIYF. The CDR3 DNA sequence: TGTGCCACCAGCAGAGCGAGGACAGGGGGCGGAAACACCATATATTTT.

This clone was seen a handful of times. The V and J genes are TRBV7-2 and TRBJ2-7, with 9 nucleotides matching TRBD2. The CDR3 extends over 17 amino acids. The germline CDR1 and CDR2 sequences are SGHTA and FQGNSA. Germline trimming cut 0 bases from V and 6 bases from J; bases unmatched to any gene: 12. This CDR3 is CASSLARSSGKSSEQYF. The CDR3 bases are TGTGCCAGCAGCTTAGCGCGTTCTAGCGGGAAATCGTCCGAGCAGTACTTC. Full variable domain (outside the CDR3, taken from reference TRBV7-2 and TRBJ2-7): GAGVSQSPSNKVTEKGKDVELRCDPISGHTALYWYRQSLGQGLEFLIYFQGNSAPDKSGLPSDRFSAERTGGSVSTLTIQRTQQEDSAVYLCASSLARSSGKSSEQYFGPGTRLTVT.

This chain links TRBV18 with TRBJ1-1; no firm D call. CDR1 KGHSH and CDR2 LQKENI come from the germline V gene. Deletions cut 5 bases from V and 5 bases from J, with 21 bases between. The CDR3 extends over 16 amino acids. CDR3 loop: CASSTGLPPKTTEAFF. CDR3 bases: TGTGCCAGCTCAACCGGGTTGCCTCCTAAGACGACTGAAGCTTTCTTT.

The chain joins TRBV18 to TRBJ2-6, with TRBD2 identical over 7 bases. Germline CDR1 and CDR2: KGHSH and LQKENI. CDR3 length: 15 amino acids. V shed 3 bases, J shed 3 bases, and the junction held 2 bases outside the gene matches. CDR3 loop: CASSPGGSGANVLTF. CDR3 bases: TGTGCCAGCTCACCTGGCGGGAGTGGGGCCAACGTCCTGACTTTC.

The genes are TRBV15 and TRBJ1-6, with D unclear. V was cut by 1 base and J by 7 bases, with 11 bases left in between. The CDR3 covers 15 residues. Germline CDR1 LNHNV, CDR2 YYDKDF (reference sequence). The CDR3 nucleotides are TGTGCCACCAGCAGAGGGTTGACGGGGAATTCACCCCTCCACTTT. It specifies CATSRGLTGNSPLHF.

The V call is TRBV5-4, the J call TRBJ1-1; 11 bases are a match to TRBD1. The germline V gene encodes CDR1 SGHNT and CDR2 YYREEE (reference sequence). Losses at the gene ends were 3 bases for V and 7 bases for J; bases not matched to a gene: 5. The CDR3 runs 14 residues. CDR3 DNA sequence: TGTGCCAGCAGCTCCCGTGGGACAGGGGGTGAAGCTTTCTTT. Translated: CASSSRGTGGEAFF.

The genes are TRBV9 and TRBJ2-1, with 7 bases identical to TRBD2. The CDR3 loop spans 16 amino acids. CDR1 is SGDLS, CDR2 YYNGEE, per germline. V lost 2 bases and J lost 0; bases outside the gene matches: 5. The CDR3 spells CASSVVTSSSYNEQFF. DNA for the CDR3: TGTGCCAGCAGCGTGGTGACTAGCAGCTCCTACAATGAGCAGTTCTTC.

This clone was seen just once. In DNA, the CDR3 is TGTGCCAGCAGTTTTGTAACTAGCGGCTACAATGAGCAGTTCTTC. This encodes CASSFVTSGYNEQFF. The rearrangement links TRBV27 to TRBJ2-1; 8 bases are a match to TRBD2. The V and J ends lost 3 bases and 3 bases, in that order; junction bases with no gene match: 4. This CDR3 has 15 residues. Germline V gene lookup returns CDR1 MNHEY and CDR2 SMNVEV (reference sequence).

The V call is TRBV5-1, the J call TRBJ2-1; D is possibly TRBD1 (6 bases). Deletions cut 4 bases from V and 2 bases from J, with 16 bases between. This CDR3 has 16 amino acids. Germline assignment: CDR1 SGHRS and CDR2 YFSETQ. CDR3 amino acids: CASSASTGSTYNEQFF. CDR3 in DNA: TGCGCCAGCAGCGCCAGTACAGGGTCCACCTACAATGAGCAGTTCTTC.

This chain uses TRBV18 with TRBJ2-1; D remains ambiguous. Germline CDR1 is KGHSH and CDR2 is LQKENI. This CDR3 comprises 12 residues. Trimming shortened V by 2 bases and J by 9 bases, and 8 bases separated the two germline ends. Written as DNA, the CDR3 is TGTGCCAGCTCACCAGCGATCGGTGAGCAGTTCTTC. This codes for CASSPAIGEQFF.

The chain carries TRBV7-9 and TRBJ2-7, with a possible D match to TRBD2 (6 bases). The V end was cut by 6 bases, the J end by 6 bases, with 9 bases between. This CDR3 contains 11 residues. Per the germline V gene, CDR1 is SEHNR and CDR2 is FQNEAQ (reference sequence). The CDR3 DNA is TGTGCCAGCAGTCGGGAGATCGAGCAGTACTTC. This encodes CASSREIEQYF.

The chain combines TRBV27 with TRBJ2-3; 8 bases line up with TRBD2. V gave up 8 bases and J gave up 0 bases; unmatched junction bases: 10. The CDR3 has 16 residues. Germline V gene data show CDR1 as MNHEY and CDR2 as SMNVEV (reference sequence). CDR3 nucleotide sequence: TGTGCCAGCGGGGCTAGCGGGTTTCCTAGCACAGATACGCAGTATTTT. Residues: CASGASGFPSTDTQYF.

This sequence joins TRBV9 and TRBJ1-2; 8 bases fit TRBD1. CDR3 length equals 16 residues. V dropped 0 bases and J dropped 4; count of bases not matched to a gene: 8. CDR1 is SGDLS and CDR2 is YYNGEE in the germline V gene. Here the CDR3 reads CASSVGTGGRRYGYTF. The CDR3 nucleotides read TGTGCCAGCAGCGTAGGAACAGGGGGAAGACGCTATGGCTACACCTTC. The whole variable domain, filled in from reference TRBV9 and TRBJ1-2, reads DSGVTQTPKHLITATGQRVTLRCSPRSGDLSVYWYQQSLDQGLQFLIQYYNGEERAKGNILERFSAQQFPDLHSELNLSSLELGDSALYFCASSVGTGGRRYGYTFGSGTRLTVV.

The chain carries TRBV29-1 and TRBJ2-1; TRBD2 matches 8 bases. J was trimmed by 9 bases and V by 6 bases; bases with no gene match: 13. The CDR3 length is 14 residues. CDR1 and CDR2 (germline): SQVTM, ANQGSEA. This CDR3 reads CSVRSAGGSGEQFF. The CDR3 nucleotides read TGCAGCGTGAGGAGCGCGGGGGGCTCGGGTGAGCAGTTCTTC.

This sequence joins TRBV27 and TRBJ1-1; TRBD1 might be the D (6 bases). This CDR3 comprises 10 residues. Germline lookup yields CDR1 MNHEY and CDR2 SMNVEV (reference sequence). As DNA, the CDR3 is TGTGGACAGAGGGGGACTGAAGCTTTCTTT. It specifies CGQRGTEAFF.

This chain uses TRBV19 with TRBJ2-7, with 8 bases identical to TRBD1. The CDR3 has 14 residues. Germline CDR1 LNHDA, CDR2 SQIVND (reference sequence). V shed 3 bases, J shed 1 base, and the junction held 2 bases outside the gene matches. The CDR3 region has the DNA TGTGCCAGTAGTATGAGACAGGGGTCCTACGAGCAGTACTTC. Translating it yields CASSMRQGSYEQYF.

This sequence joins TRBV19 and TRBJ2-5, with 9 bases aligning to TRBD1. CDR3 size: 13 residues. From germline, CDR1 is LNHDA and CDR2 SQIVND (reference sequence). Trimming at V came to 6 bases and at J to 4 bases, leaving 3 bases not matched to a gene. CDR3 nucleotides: TGTGCCAGTAGCACGACAGGGGGAGAGACCCAGTACTTC. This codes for CASSTTGGETQYF. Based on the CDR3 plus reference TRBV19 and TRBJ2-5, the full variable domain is DGGITQSPKYLFRKEGQNVTLSCEQNLNHDAMYWYRQDPGQGLRLIYYSQIVNDFQKGDIAEGYSVSREKKESFPLTVTSAQKNPTAFYLCASSTTGGETQYFGPGTRLLVL.

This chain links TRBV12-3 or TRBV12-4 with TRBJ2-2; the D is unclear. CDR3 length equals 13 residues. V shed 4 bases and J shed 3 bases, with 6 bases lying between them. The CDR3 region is CASSSQYTGELFF. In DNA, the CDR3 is TGTGCCAGCAGTTCCCAGTACACCGGGGAGCTGTTTTTT.